This T cell receptor (beta chain) was sequenced in a study of T cells after yellow fever vaccination (dated by TCRdb to about 2019). Turning to the overall study: The SMART-Seq v4 Ultra Low Input RNA kit was used to prepare libraries from fractions with low cell numbers. Bulk TCR alpha and beta repertoires were sequenced longitudinally to track T-cell clones before and after primary and booster YFV17D yellow fever vaccination. Two healthy male donors, one aged 18 to 29 and one aged 30 to 39 years, were included in the cohort. Blood samples were taken at several timepoints before and after primary and secondary immunization, and bulk PBMC replicates and cell subsets were isolated. On the study overall, not on this receptor specifically: A small share of clonotypes occurred in both CD4 and CD8 compartments, likely arising from convergent recombination. Compared with the primary T-cell response, the secondary T-cell response was faster but weaker, reaching its peak on day 5 rather than on day 15. After the booster, most clones that had expanded after primary vaccination were detected again (nearly 98% of CD4 and roughly 86% of CD8), suggesting broad maintenance of memory. Because only two donors were included in the study, the extent to which the findings can be generalized is limited. Computational filtering was needed because FACS-sorted repertoires could contain abundant contaminating clonotypes from the bulk population.

As concerns this clonotype: Its antigen specificity is not known. No per-base quality is available; no much larger clone lies one base away.

The treatment or condition label of this sample denotes: live attenuated yellow fever vaccine strain. A standard Ficoll-Paque protocol was used to isolate PBMCs from peripheral blood. Dynabeads CD4 and CD8 positive selection kits were used to isolate the CD4 and CD8 T-cell fractions. TriZol was used to extract RNA from bulk PBMCs, CD4 and CD8 fractions, and dextramer-positive and dextramer-negative fractions. Measured from the cysteine to the phenylalanine, the CDR3 is 14 residues long. Only the CDR3 DNA stays, 42 bases, in frame from base 1. CDR1 and CDR2, per the germline V gene (reference sequence), are MNHEY and SMNVEV. V is clipped by 1 base and J by 2 bases, and the sequence between their germline boundaries is 7 bases long. TCR cDNA was synthesized by 5'RACE template switching, which introduced a universal primer site and unique molecular identifiers. Priming for cDNA synthesis came from both the TCR alpha and TCR beta constant segments. Two PCR steps were used to amplify libraries, with sample barcodes and sequencing adapters being added in the second step. Sequencing of libraries was done on Illumina HiSeq 2500 (2x100 bp) or NovaSeq (2x150 bp). In the authors' own workflow: Reads were demultiplexed and collapsed into UMI consensus sequences with MIGEC, and V(D)J alignment was performed with MiXCR. Clonotypes responding to the vaccine were identified with edgeR on replicate PBMC samples, with the criteria of FDR below 0.01 and a log2 fold change above 5 up to day 15. Each bulk clonotype received a CD4 or CD8 identity based on whether the sequenced CD4 or CD8 repertoire contained that clonotype at higher abundance. Using fastp at Q25 and MiXCR, TCRdb reprocessed the public reads and kept productive beta chains. When rows share a CDR3 protein, they turn into one entry using the most common DNA and genes. Clone size and V and J calls follow TCRdb, not the original study. In all, the sample holds tens of thousands of distinct CDR3 sequences, and roughly 7.5% of those were seen once. 28% of the sample is held by the ten biggest clonotypes.

Here the chain combines TRBV27 and TRBJ2-3, with no D gene named confidently. Sequenced here: CD8+ T cells sorted from PBMCs, sampled roughly 15 days after the first yellow fever vaccination. The sequence derives from a man aged 18-30 years who received the YFV17D yellow fever vaccine. The CDR3 here reads CASSLYFVTDTQYF. In nucleotide form, the sequence is TGTGCCAGCAGTTTATACTTCGTCACAGATACGCAGTATTTT.